The following is a T cell receptor (beta chain) sequence with its context. This sample was taken from a study of control samples from healthy donors and cancer patients. Trimming removed 0 bases at V and 7 bases at J, with 13 bases between. Germline values: CDR1 GTSNPN, CDR2 SVGIG (reference sequence). The length of the CDR3 is 15 residues. Assay: immunoSEQ multiplex PCR; the TCRdb copy retains only in-frame clones and omits some. The data hold under 95,000 clones, with about nine tenths observed a single time. Material for sequencing was blood. The chain uses TRBV30 and TRBJ1-6, with TRBD1 as a possible D gene (6 bases). This receptor was obtained from a woman aged 25 to 39 in good health. For the CDR3, the DNA is TGTGCCTGGAGTGTACCCGGGACATACAATTCACCCCTCCACTTT. It yields the protein CAWSVPGTYNSPLHF. The full variable domain, rest sourced from reference TRBV30 and TRBJ1-6, is SQTIHQWPATLVQPVGSPLSLECTVEGTSNPNLYWYRQAAGRGLQLLFYSVGIGQISSEVPQNLSASRPQDRQFILSSKKLLLSDSGFYLCAWSVPGTYNSPLHFGNGTRLTVT.